Following are 31 T cell receptor beta chains from one sample sequenced in a study of blood T cell repertoires in COVID-19. Clones were read by immunoSEQ multiplex PCR, and TCRdb kept only the in-frame ones, dropping some. The sample lists around 230,000 clones, 82% occurring once. The sample taken for sequencing was peripheral blood. All receptors derive from a woman in her fifties or sixties with active or convalescent COVID-19.

The chain is built from TRBV19 and TRBJ2-3; D possibly corresponds to TRBD1 (6 bases). CDR3 length: 16 amino acids. Trimming took 4 bases from V and 4 from J, leaving 18 bases between them. CDR1 and CDR2 from the germline V gene are LNHDA and SQIVND (reference sequence). The CDR3 here is CASSTRQAGGADTQYF. The CDR3 DNA reads TGTGCCAGTAGTACACGACAGGCCGGAGGTGCAGATACGCAGTATTTT.

In its sample, this clone was seen a few times. The V call is TRBV30, the J call TRBJ1-1; D uncertain. The germline V gene has CDR1 GTSNPN and CDR2 SVGIG (reference sequence). Trimming cost V 6 bases and J 7 bases, with 9 bases left between them. The CDR3 has 10 amino acids. CDR3 protein: CACRRGEAFF. The CDR3 bases are TGTGCCTGTCGTCGGGGTGAAGCTTTCTTT.

Comments on this clone: Additional DNA sequences in this sample encode the identical CDR3. The gene calls are TRBV30 and TRBJ2-3, with D possibly being TRBD1 (7 bases). V was clipped by 3 bases and J by 2 bases, with 12 bases between them. CDR3 length: 14 amino acids. Per the germline V gene, CDR1 is GTSNPN and CDR2 is SVGIG (reference sequence). CDR3 nucleotide sequence: TGTGCCTGGAGCGCAGGGGGGAACACAGATACGCAGTATTTT. Translated, it gives CAWSAGGNTDTQYF.

The CDR3 DNA sequence: TGTGCCAGCTCTCCGGTCGGGGGGAATTCACCCCTCCACTTT. Translated: CASSPVGGNSPLHF. The chain combines TRBV18 with TRBJ1-6; D is possibly TRBD1 (5 bases). The V end was cut by 6 bases, the J end by 7 bases, with 13 bases between. Germline V gene lookup returns CDR1 KGHSH and CDR2 LQKENI. The CDR3 spans 14 residues.

This clone occurred a few times. The chain is built from TRBV6-5 and TRBJ1-1, with D hard to call. The CDR3 runs 15 residues. CDR1 MNHEY and CDR2 SVGAGI come from the germline V gene. V lost 6 bases and J lost 0, with 14 bases in between. As DNA, the CDR3 is TGTGCCAGCAGGGCGAGCGCGCTCTTGAACACTGAAGCTTTCTTT. Translation: CASRASALLNTEAFF.

This sequence joins TRBV10-3 and TRBJ1-1; 9 bases are shared with TRBD1. V shed 6 bases, J shed 1 base, and the junction held 3 bases outside the gene matches. Germline CDR1 and CDR2: ENHRY and SYGVKD. The CDR3 length is 14 residues. The CDR3 region has the DNA TGTGCCATCAGAGACAGGGGGGCGAACACTGAAGCTTTCTTT. Protein: CAIRDRGANTEAFF.

This clone has more than one count but fewer than ten. This chain uses TRBV7-9 with TRBJ2-5; possibly TRBD1 for D (6 bases). Trimming took 8 bases from V and 5 from J, leaving 15 bases between them. This CDR3 has 13 residues. The germline gives CDR1 SEHNR, CDR2 FQNEAQ (reference sequence). This CDR3 reads CASGSGVWETQYF. CDR3 in DNA: TGTGCCAGCGGGTCAGGGGTGTGGGAGACCCAGTACTTC.

The chain uses TRBV29-1 and TRBJ2-5, with TRBD1 identical over 12 bases. Trimming removed 7 bases from V and 5 bases from J; junction bases left unmatched: 8. The CDR3 loop spans 14 amino acids. CDR1 and CDR2 (germline): SQVTM, ANQGSEA. The CDR3 bases are TGCAGCGCCCGGGACAGGGGGCGAGGTGAGACCCAGTACTTC. This gives the protein CSARDRGRGETQYF.

This clone has a count of ten or more. This rearrangement joins TRBV18 to TRBJ1-3; 7 bases line up with TRBD1. Germline V gene sequence: CDR1 KGHSH, CDR2 LQKENI. CDR3 length equals 17 residues. Trimming removed 1 base from V and 1 base from J; junction bases left unmatched: 7. The CDR3 coding sequence is TGTGCCAGCTCACCACTTCCCGAACAGGGGTCTGGAAACACCATATATTTT. Its protein product is CASSPLPEQGSGNTIYF.

The chain carries TRBV4-1 and TRBJ1-2; TRBD1 matches 8 bases. Looked up from germline, CDR1 is MGHRA and CDR2 is YSYEKL. V was pared by 8 bases and J by 7 bases, with 12 bases of the junction left unmatched. The CDR3 is made up of 14 amino acids. In nucleotides, the CDR3 is TGCGCCAGCGCCCGGGCCCGGGACAGGAGTGGCTACACCTTC. Translating gives CASARARDRSGYTF.

The J gene is TRBJ1-1, the V gene TRBV11-2, with D uncertain. The CDR3 has 15 residues. From germline, CDR1 is SGHAT and CDR2 FQNNGV. V was cut by 0 bases and J by 3 bases, with 11 bases left in between. The CDR3 spells CASSLDSTSYTEAFF. In DNA, the CDR3 is TGTGCCAGCAGCTTAGACTCGACAAGCTACACTGAAGCTTTCTTT. Filled out from reference TRBV11-2 and TRBJ1-1, the complete variable domain reads EAGVAQSPRYKIIEKRQSVAFWCNPISGHATLYWYQQILGQGPKLLIQFQNNGVVDDSQLPKDRFSAERLKGVDSTLKIQPAKLEDSAVYLCASSLDSTSYTEAFFGQGTRLTVV.

CDR3 loop: CASSFSQRQGAGQPQHF. Written as DNA, the CDR3 is TGCGCCAGCAGCTTCTCCCAGAGGCAGGGGGCAGGTCAGCCCCAGCATTTT. The chain couples TRBV5-1 to TRBJ1-5, with 8 bases fitting TRBD1. The ends lost 2 bases at V and 6 bases at J; junction bases unmatched: 13. This CDR3 has 17 residues. CDR1 and CDR2 (germline): SGHRS, YFSETQ.

The chain carries TRBV12-3 or TRBV12-4 and TRBJ1-1; D gene unclear. The CDR3 totals 13 residues. Trimming took 6 bases from V and 5 from J, leaving 13 bases between them. Written as DNA, the CDR3 is TGTGCCAGCAGCACCCGCGCAAGTACTGAAGCTTTCTTT. It yields the protein CASSTRASTEAFF.

This chain uses TRBV5-6 with TRBJ1-4, with 8 bases fitting TRBD1. The germline CDR1 and CDR2 sequences are SGHDT and YYEEEE. This CDR3 region has 16 residues. The junction had 12 bases not matched to a gene; V was cut back by 4 bases and J by 7 bases. As DNA, the CDR3 is TGTGCCAGCAGCAGACTAGGGACAGGTTTGCCTGAAAAACTGTTTTTT. It is translated as CASSRLGTGLPEKLFF.

The genes are TRBV6-5 and TRBJ2-2; 9 positions agree with TRBD2. This CDR3 is built from 15 residues. The J segment lost 6 bases and the V segment lost 4 bases, leaving 6 bases of the junction unmatched. CDR1 is MNHEY and CDR2 is SVGAGI in the germline V gene. Written as DNA, the CDR3 is TGTGCCAGCAGTTCACAACGCGGGGGGGCCGGGGAGCTGTTTTTT. Its protein is CASSSQRGGAGELFF.

V is TRBV30 and J is TRBJ1-3, with unresolved D. This CDR3 has 16 residues. The germline V and J ends were trimmed by 1 base and 0 bases, with 13 bases remaining between them. The germline V gene has CDR1 GTSNPN and CDR2 SVGIG (reference sequence). DNA of the CDR3: TGTGCCTGGAGTGAAGAACGGGTTCCCTCTGGAAACACCATATATTTT. Translating it yields CAWSEERVPSGNTIYF.

The chain is built from TRBV5-5 and TRBJ2-7, with a weak D call TRBD1 (5 bases). Trimming pared 1 base from V and 5 bases from J, leaving 13 bases between. Germline lookup yields CDR1 SGHKS and CDR2 YYEKEE (reference sequence). The CDR3 length is 14 residues. The CDR3: CASSLWQGVNEQYF. The CDR3, as DNA: TGTGCCAGCAGCTTGTGGCAGGGTGTCAACGAGCAGTACTTC. Full variable domain (remainder filled in from reference TRBV5-5 and TRBJ2-7): DAGVTQSPTHLIKTRGQQVTLRCSPISGHKSVSWYQQVLGQGPQFIFQYYEKEERGRGNFPDRFSARQFPNYSSELNVNALLLGDSALYLCASSLWQGVNEQYFGPGTRLTVT.

The chain recombines TRBV9 with TRBJ1-1; tentatively, D is TRBD1 (6 bases). Trimming removed 3 bases from V and 1 base from J, with 13 bases in between. Per the germline V gene, CDR1 is SGDLS and CDR2 is YYNGEE. CDR3 length: 15 residues. The CDR3 region has the DNA TGTGCCAGCAGCGAGGGGGGGTGGGGGAACACTGAAGCTTTCTTT. The encoded protein is CASSEGGWGNTEAFF. The full variable domain, in which reference TRBV9 and TRBJ1-1 provide the parts outside the CDR3, is DSGVTQTPKHLITATGQRVTLRCSPRSGDLSVYWYQQSLDQGLQFLIQYYNGEERAKGNILERFSAQQFPDLHSELNLSSLELGDSALYFCASSEGGWGNTEAFFGQGTRLTVV.

This clone was seen a handful of times. The chain employs TRBV18 and TRBJ1-5, with a weak D call TRBD1 (6 bases). Per the germline V gene, CDR1 is KGHSH and CDR2 is LQKENI. V dropped 6 bases and J dropped 0 bases, with 18 bases sitting between them. The CDR3 is made up of 17 amino acids. The CDR3: CASSLNSQGYSNQPQHF. The CDR3 DNA reads TGTGCCAGCTCCCTTAACTCACAGGGTTATAGCAATCAGCCCCAGCATTTT.

This chain joins TRBV7-9 and TRBJ1-2; 9 bases fit TRBD1. Germline-derived CDR1 and CDR2 are SEHNR and FQNEAQ (reference sequence). This CDR3 contains 14 residues. After removal of 3 bases from V and 4 bases from J, the junction contained 3 bases not matched to a gene. CDR3 DNA sequence: TGTGCCAGCAGCTTTACAGGGGGCGGCTATGGCTACACCTTC. Translating it yields CASSFTGGGYGYTF.

V and J are TRBV6-1 and TRBJ1-6; TRBD1 might be the D (6 bases). CDR1 and CDR2 (germline): MNHNS, SASEGT. There are 16 residues in the CDR3. V dropped 2 bases and J dropped 7 bases, with 15 bases sitting between them. The CDR3 DNA is TGTGCCAGCAGTGAAATGGGGGGAGGGGGGAATTCACCCCTCCACTTT. Protein: CASSEMGGGGNSPLHF.

This clone has just one count. V gene TRBV3-1 (or the pseudogene TRBV3-2) combines with J gene TRBJ2-3; 7 bases are shared with TRBD2. The germline gives CDR1 LGHDT, CDR2 YNNKEL (reference sequence). Losses at the gene ends were 1 base for V and 3 bases for J; bases not matched to a gene: 7. This CDR3 contains 16 residues. In nucleotides, the CDR3 is TGTGCCAGCAGCCAAGTTCCAGCGGGGATTACAGATACGCAGTATTTT. Translating gives CASSQVPAGITDTQYF.

This chain uses TRBV7-2 with TRBJ1-5, with TRBD1 identical over 9 bases. The V segment lost 5 bases and the J segment 4 bases; nucleotides outside the gene matches: 3. The CDR3 has 14 amino acids. The germline V gene has CDR1 SGHTA and CDR2 FQGNSA. The CDR3: CASSPDRGNQPQHF. The CDR3 DNA is TGTGCCAGCAGCCCGGACAGGGGAAATCAGCCCCAGCATTTT.

The chain combines TRBV2 with TRBJ1-1, with D tentatively TRBD1 (6 bases). Germline CDR1 and CDR2: SNHLY and FYNNEI. This CDR3 contains 15 residues. The ends were cut back, 7 bases at V and 1 base at J, with 16 bases in the middle. CDR3 nucleotides: TGTGCCAGCACCGGTCGACAGGCCAAGAACACTGAAGCTTTCTTT. This codes for CASTGRQAKNTEAFF. Filled out from reference TRBV2 and TRBJ1-1, the complete variable domain reads EPEVTQTPSHQVTQMGQEVILRCVPISNHLYFYWYRQILGQKVEFLVSFYNNEISEKSEIFDDQFSVERPDGSNFTLKIRSTKLEDSAMYFCASTGRQAKNTEAFFGQGTRLTVV.

V and J are TRBV6-1 and TRBJ1-4; TRBD1 is a possible D gene (5 bases). The CDR3 runs 15 residues. Germline CDR1 and CDR2: MNHNS and SASEGT. V gave up 3 bases and J gave up 3 bases, with 11 bases separating them. CDR3: CASSDRGLANEKLFF. In DNA form, the CDR3 reads TGTGCCAGCAGTGATCGGGGGTTGGCTAATGAAAAACTGTTTTTT.

This chain uses TRBV24-1 with TRBJ1-1, with TRBD1 identical over 10 bases. This CDR3 spans 13 amino acids. Germline trimming cut 3 bases from V and 7 bases from J; bases unmatched to any gene: 1. CDR1 is KGHDR, CDR2 SFDVKD, per germline. In DNA form, the CDR3 reads TGTGCCACCAGTGATGGACAGGGGGTTGAAGCTTTCTTT. It translates to CATSDGQGVEAFF.

The CDR3 protein is CASATAGGPPGELFF. DNA for the CDR3: TGTGCCAGCGCTACAGCGGGGGGACCCCCCGGGGAGCTGTTTTTT. This rearrangement joins TRBV6-5 to TRBJ2-2; 9 bases line up with TRBD2. Germline-derived CDR1 and CDR2 are MNHEY and SVGAGI. The CDR3 runs 15 residues. J gave up 6 bases and V 8 bases, and 10 bases lay outside the gene matches.

The chain recombines TRBV6-5 with TRBJ1-5, with TRBD1 identical over 7 bases. This CDR3 is 12 amino acids long. With 6 bases clipped from V and 7 bases from J, the junction kept 3 bases outside the gene matches. Germline V gene sequence: CDR1 MNHEY, CDR2 SVGAGI. Here the CDR3 DNA reads TGTGCCAGCAGCACCAGGGGGCAGCCCCAGCATTTT. Amino acids: CASSTRGQPQHF.

The chain recombines TRBV19 with TRBJ1-5, with D hard to call. V lost 1 base and J 5 bases, leaving 6 bases between the germline ends. The CDR3 runs to 13 residues. In germline, CDR1 is LNHDA, CDR2 SQIVND (reference sequence). The CDR3 sequence: CASSIGRDQPQHF. CDR3 DNA: TGTGCCAGTAGTATAGGACGGGATCAGCCCCAGCATTTT.

The chain employs TRBV2 and TRBJ1-5; D call uncertain. The CDR3 is 13 residues long. Germline V gene data show CDR1 as SNHLY and CDR2 as FYNNEI. With 7 bases removed from V and 4 bases from J, the gap between germline ends came to 11 bases. In nucleotides, the CDR3 is TGTGCCAGCACCCGAGAGGCAAATCAGCCCCAGCATTTT. This sequence encodes CASTREANQPQHF.

This clone came up once. The V call is TRBV28, the J call TRBJ2-7; TRBD2 aligns across 8 bases. CDR1 and CDR2 from the germline V gene are MDHEN and SYDVKM. This CDR3 is built from 13 residues. The V segment lost 8 bases and the J segment 3 bases; nucleotides outside the gene matches: 6. CDR3: CASAEAGDYEQYF. The CDR3 coding sequence is TGTGCCAGCGCCGAAGCGGGGGACTACGAGCAGTACTTC. Based on the CDR3 plus reference TRBV28 and TRBJ2-7, the full variable domain is DVKVTQSSRYLVKRTGEKVFLECVQDMDHENMFWYRQDPGLGLRLIYFSYDVKMKEKGDIPEGYSVSREKKERFSLILESASTNQTSMYLCASAEAGDYEQYFGPGTRLTVT.